Below are 17 T cell receptor beta chains sequenced from a single sample in a study of blood T cell repertoires in COVID-19. The assay was immunoSEQ multiplex PCR, and TCRdb's table has in-frame clones only and misses some. Counted here are about 440,000 clones, less than 95% occurring once; the ten biggest clones make up 0.6%. The specimen sequenced was PBMCs or T cells enriched from blood (not recorded which). These receptors were collected from a man between 18 and 29 years old who had recovered from COVID-19.

V is TRBV19 and J is TRBJ1-4; D gene unclear. The CDR3 consists of 18 residues. Germline V gene lookup returns CDR1 LNHDA and CDR2 SQIVND (reference sequence). Trimming pared 5 bases from V and 4 bases from J, leaving 23 bases between. As DNA, the CDR3 is TGTGCCAGTAGTTCCCGCCCGGGAGAAGGAACAAATAATGAAAAACTGTTTTTT. Translated: CASSSRPGEGTNNEKLFF.

A remark on this clone: The sample carries other DNA sequences with the same CDR3. The CDR3 DNA reads as TGCGCCAGCAGCGCCGGGACTAGCGGATCCTACGAGCAGTACTTC. Protein: CASSAGTSGSYEQYF. The rearrangement joins TRBV5-1 to TRBJ2-7; 11 bases line up with TRBD2. Germline CDR1 SGHRS, CDR2 YFSETQ. The CDR3 sequence is 15 residues long. V gave up 4 bases and J gave up 1 base; unmatched junction bases: 4.

This clone is a singleton in its sample. The gene calls are TRBV15 and TRBJ2-5; a possible D gene is TRBD1 (5 bases). V shed 4 bases and J shed 4 bases, with 13 bases lying between them. CDR1 and CDR2 (germline): LNHNV, YYDKDF (reference sequence). This CDR3 contains 14 residues. DNA of the CDR3: TGTGCCACCAGCAAAACAGGTTTTGGAGAGACCCAGTACTTC. Protein product: CATSKTGFGETQYF.

J is TRBJ1-1 and V is TRBV28, with 8 bases aligning to TRBD1. Per germline, CDR1 MDHEN and CDR2 SYDVKM. There are 13 residues in the CDR3. The V segment lost 5 bases and the J segment 4 bases; nucleotides outside the gene matches: 3. The chain's CDR3 is CASSPRGLTEAFF. The CDR3 nucleotides are TGTGCCAGCAGTCCCAGGGGGCTCACTGAAGCTTTCTTT.

This clone was seen a few times. The rearrangement links TRBV18 to TRBJ1-6; maybe TRBD1 (5 bases). V was trimmed by 5 bases and J by 5 bases, leaving 16 bases between them. This CDR3 comprises 16 residues. The germline gives CDR1 KGHSH, CDR2 LQKENI. This CDR3 reads CASSSQGSANNSPLHF. DNA of the CDR3: TGTGCCAGCTCAAGTCAGGGCTCCGCGAATAATTCACCCCTCCACTTT. The variable domain in full, completed from reference TRBV18 and TRBJ1-6, reads NAGVMQNPRHLVRRRGQEARLRCSPMKGHSHVYWYRQLPEEGLKFMVYLQKENIIDESGMPKERFSAEFPKEGPSILRIQQVVRGDSAAYFCASSSQGSANNSPLHFGNGTRLTVT.

V gene TRBV5-4 combines with J gene TRBJ2-7, with 10 bases that match TRBD2. Germline V gene data show CDR1 as SGHNT and CDR2 as YYREEE (reference sequence). There are 14 residues in the CDR3. With V trimmed by 4 bases and J by 5 bases, 6 bases remained unmatched. CDR3 protein: CASSTLAGVDEQYF. In DNA, the CDR3 is TGTGCCAGCAGCACCCTAGCGGGAGTCGACGAGCAGTACTTC.

V usage is TRBV12-3 or TRBV12-4 and J usage is TRBJ2-2; a weak D match, TRBD1 (5 bases). Trimming removed 8 bases from V and 11 bases from J, with 18 bases in between. This CDR3 comprises 13 residues. The CDR3 nucleotides are TGTGCCAGCCAAACTGGGGCTCTCGGAGAGCTGTTTTTT. Amino acid sequence: CASQTGALGELFF.

CDR3 amino acids: CASSFSGDEQFF. CDR3 coding DNA: TGTGCCAGCAGCTTCTCCGGGGATGAGCAGTTCTTC. J is TRBJ2-1 and V is TRBV5-4; a possible D gene is TRBD2 (5 bases). V lost 2 bases and J lost 8, with 8 bases in between. The CDR3 extends over 12 amino acids. Germline V gene lookup returns CDR1 SGHNT and CDR2 YYREEE (reference sequence).

J is TRBJ1-6 and V is TRBV7-9; 8 bases align to TRBD1. Germline V gene sequence: CDR1 SEHNR, CDR2 FQNEAQ (reference sequence). V was clipped by 4 bases and J by 12 bases; unmatched bases: 14. CDR3 size: 16 residues. In nucleotides, the CDR3 is TGTGCCAGCAGCTACGCAGGGGGCGGTGTTGGTGAACCCCTCCACTTT. Its protein is CASSYAGGGVGEPLHF.

This rearrangement joins TRBV5-1 to TRBJ2-7; D is possibly TRBD2 (6 bases). The germline V gene encodes CDR1 SGHRS and CDR2 YFSETQ. Trimming left V 3 bases short and J 6 bases short, with 19 bases between. CDR3 size: 15 residues. The CDR3 nucleotides are TGCGCCAGCAGCTCCTCCGGGACTCCCGGCGGCGAGCAGTACTTC. It codes for CASSSSGTPGGEQYF.

The genes are TRBV13 and TRBJ2-7, with 13 bases identical to TRBD2. CDR3 length: 15 residues. V lost 3 bases and J lost 3; bases outside the gene matches: 2. Germline V lookup: CDR1 PRHDT, CDR2 FYEKMQ (reference sequence). CDR3 DNA sequence: TGTGCCAGCAGCTTGGGACTAGCGGGATTCTACGAGCAGTACTTC. Protein sequence: CASSLGLAGFYEQYF.

V usage is TRBV19 and J usage is TRBJ1-3, with 9 nucleotides matching TRBD1. Trimming cost V 7 bases and J 3 bases; bases outside gene matches: 7. This CDR3 region has 15 residues. Germline CDR1 LNHDA, CDR2 SQIVND (reference sequence). The CDR3 loop reads CASIPGTGFGNTIYF. The CDR3 DNA sequence: TGTGCCAGTATCCCCGGGACAGGGTTTGGAAACACCATATATTTT.

The CDR3 here is CASSLTPSSGNTIYF. CDR3 DNA sequence: TGTGCCAGCAGTTTGACACCCTCATCCGGAAACACCATATATTTT. This chain joins TRBV28 and TRBJ1-3; no definite D call. V dropped 3 bases and J dropped 4 bases, with 13 bases sitting between them. Germline CDR1 is MDHEN and CDR2 is SYDVKM. This CDR3 has 15 amino acids.

The V call is TRBV4-1, the J call TRBJ1-4, with D uncertain. The CDR3 extends over 15 amino acids. Germline V gene lookup returns CDR1 MGHRA and CDR2 YSYEKL. With 3 bases removed from V and 4 bases from J, the gap between germline ends came to 12 bases. The CDR3 sequence is CASSHIGLDNEKLFF. The CDR3 coding sequence is TGCGCCAGCAGCCACATCGGGTTAGATAATGAAAAACTGTTTTTT.

V gene TRBV5-6 combines with J gene TRBJ1-1; weak D call: TRBD1 (6 bases). The germline V gene has CDR1 SGHDT and CDR2 YYEEEE. Trimming stripped 3 bases from V and 3 bases from J, with 15 bases between. The CDR3 length is 15 residues. The CDR3 sequence is CASSWQGRWDTEAFF. The CDR3 coding sequence is TGTGCCAGCAGCTGGCAGGGGCGGTGGGACACTGAAGCTTTCTTT.

The chain carries TRBV5-1 and TRBJ2-2; 8 positions agree with TRBD1. This CDR3 contains 15 residues. J gave up 4 bases and V 4 bases, and 6 bases lay outside the gene matches. Per the germline V gene, CDR1 is SGHRS and CDR2 is YFSETQ. The DNA of the CDR3 is TGCGCCAGCAGCACCCGGACAGGGAGCACCGGGGAGCTGTTTTTT. It is translated as CASSTRTGSTGELFF.

This chain links TRBV3-1 (or the pseudogene TRBV3-2) with TRBJ2-3, with D maybe TRBD2 (6 bases). CDR3 length equals 15 residues. CDR1 and CDR2 from the germline V gene are LGHDT and YNNKEL (reference sequence). V lost 3 bases and J 3 bases, leaving 13 bases between the germline ends. CDR3 sequence: CASSHGDGGTDTQYF. In nucleotides, the CDR3 is TGTGCCAGCAGCCATGGGGATGGAGGGACAGATACGCAGTATTTT.